The T cell receptor beta chain described here comes from a study of identical twins. The authors used template switching to add a universal primer site and gave cDNA unique molecular identifiers. In TCRdb, the 5' RACE reads were re-called with MiXCR into one record per CDR3 protein. Of 450,000 to 600,000 distinct CDR3 sequences listed, 20% to 25% are singletons. This clonotype was seen a handful of times. Antigen unknown. Trimming took off 4 bases at V and 4 bases at J, with 13 bases between the two ends. Germline lookup yields CDR1 MDHEN and CDR2 SYDVKM. The CDR3 runs 14 residues. Findings and caveats of the study: Where beta out-of-frame sequences were concerned, excess twin sharing was weaker. Models underestimated TCR alpha sharing (out-of-frame) in monozygotic twins.

Separately, the same data were catalogued under a study of yellow fever vaccine responses in identical twins. This second report adds: On the reported evidence, twins' vaccine T cell responses seemed partly convergent and partly personalized.

The V call is TRBV28, the J call TRBJ1-1; D is uncertain. The specimen was CD4+ T cells sorted from blood. The receptor was derived from a woman in her late teens or twenties in good health. The CDR3 is CASSSTDPGTEAFF. CDR3 coding DNA: TGTGCCAGCAGTTCTACCGACCCGGGCACTGAAGCTTTCTTT.